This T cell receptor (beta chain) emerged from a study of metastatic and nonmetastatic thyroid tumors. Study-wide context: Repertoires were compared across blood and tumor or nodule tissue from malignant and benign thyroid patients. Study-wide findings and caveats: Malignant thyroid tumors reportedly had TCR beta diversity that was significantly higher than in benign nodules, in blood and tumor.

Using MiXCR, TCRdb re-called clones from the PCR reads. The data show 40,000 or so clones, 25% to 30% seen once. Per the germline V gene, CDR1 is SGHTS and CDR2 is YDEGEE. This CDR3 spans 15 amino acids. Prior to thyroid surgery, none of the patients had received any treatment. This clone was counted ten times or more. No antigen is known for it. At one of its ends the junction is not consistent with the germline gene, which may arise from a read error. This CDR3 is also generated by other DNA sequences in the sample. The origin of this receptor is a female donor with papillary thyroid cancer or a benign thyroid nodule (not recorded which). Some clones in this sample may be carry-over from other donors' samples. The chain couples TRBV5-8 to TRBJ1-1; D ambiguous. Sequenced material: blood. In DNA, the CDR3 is TGTGCCAGCAGCTTTTATAGGAGCCTGAACACTGAAGCCTTCTTT. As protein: CASSFYRSLNTEAFF.